This section outlines one T cell receptor (beta chain) sequence together with its context. The data were produced by immunoSEQ multiplex PCR, yet TCRdb's version contains in-frame clones alone and is incomplete. Of approximately 160,000 clones listed, about 82% are singletons. J lost 5 bases, V lost 4 bases, and 10 bases had no gene match. From germline, CDR1 is LGHNA and CDR2 YSLEER. CDR3 length: 16 amino acids. These data originate in a study of blood T cell repertoires in COVID-19. Study as a whole: Sources were T cells, B-cell-depleted T cells, or PBMCs; the material itself was cDNA or gDNA.

Material for sequencing was peripheral blood. V and J are TRBV4-3 and TRBJ2-3, with 9 positions matching TRBD2. This clonotype originated in a man between 45 and 60 years old with active or convalescent COVID-19. CDR3 sequence (DNA): TGCGCCAGCAGCCGAACATTAGCGGGAGATGGAGATACGCAGTATTTT. The encoded protein is CASSRTLAGDGDTQYF.